These 24 T cell receptor beta chains were sequenced from one sample in a study of control samples from healthy donors and cancer patients. Repertoires were generated with immunoSEQ multiplex PCR, while TCRdb's copy carries only in-frame clones and drops some. The profile shows roughly 120,000 clones, about 94% of them singletons. Material for sequencing was blood. The receptors come from a man aged 25-40 years in good health.

This chain connects TRBV4-1 to TRBJ2-3; tentatively, D is TRBD2 (6 bases). The V end lost 0 bases, the J end lost 5 bases, and 15 bases lay between the germline ends. Germline CDR1 reads MGHRA; CDR2 reads YSYEKL. This CDR3 contains 16 residues. CDR3 residues: CASSQEASRGGDTQYF. The CDR3 DNA reads TGCGCCAGCAGCCAAGAAGCCAGCCGGGGAGGAGATACGCAGTATTTT.

This chain links TRBV18 with TRBJ1-1, with D maybe TRBD1 (6 bases). The germline V gene has CDR1 KGHSH and CDR2 LQKENI. Trimming pared 2 bases from V and 6 bases from J, leaving 10 bases between. This CDR3 contains 13 residues. CDR3 nucleotide sequence: TGTGCCAGCTCACCAACCGGGACATCTGAAGCTTTCTTT. This sequence encodes CASSPTGTSEAFF.

This chain joins TRBV6-6 and TRBJ1-2; TRBD1 matches 9 bases. The CDR3 totals 15 residues. The V and J ends lost 2 bases and 5 bases, in that order; junction bases with no gene match: 6. Per germline, CDR1 MNHNY and CDR2 SVGAGI (reference sequence). In nucleotides, the CDR3 is TGTGCCAGCAGTTACCGGACAGGGGTTTGGTATGGCTACACCTTC. Amino acids: CASSYRTGVWYGYTF.

The gene calls are TRBV11-2 and TRBJ2-3; unclear D gene. Looked up from germline, CDR1 is SGHAT and CDR2 is FQNNGV. The CDR3 spans 15 residues. The V end was cut by 5 bases, the J end by 2 bases, with 14 bases between. The CDR3 DNA reads TGTGCCAGCAGCCCCGAGCTTGCCTTCACAGATACGCAGTATTTT. Amino acids: CASSPELAFTDTQYF.

This chain joins TRBV6-5 and TRBJ2-7; D could derive from TRBD1 or TRBD2 (5 bases each). The CDR3 length is 15 residues. V lost 8 bases and J 0 bases, leaving 17 bases between the germline ends. The V gene's germline CDR1 is MNHEY and CDR2 SVGAGI. Here the CDR3 reads CASAPGPEFSYEQYV. Here the CDR3 DNA reads TGTGCCAGCGCGCCGGGACCGGAATTCTCCTACGAGCAGTACGTC.

The V and J genes are TRBV12-3 or TRBV12-4 and TRBJ1-5, with D possibly being TRBD1 (5 bases). V shed 7 bases and J shed 4 bases, with 8 bases lying between them. The CDR3 totals 12 residues. The CDR3 protein is CASTRDNQPQHF. As DNA, the CDR3 is TGTGCCAGCACCAGGGATAATCAGCCCCAGCATTTT.

The chain links TRBV28 to TRBJ2-7; the match to TRBD2 covers 7 bases. CDR3 length equals 15 residues. Germline V lookup: CDR1 MDHEN, CDR2 SYDVKM. V lost 4 bases and J lost 0; bases outside the gene matches: 6. CDR3 amino acids: CASSSLAPSSYEQYF. CDR3 DNA: TGTGCCAGCAGTTCACTAGCGCCTAGCTCCTACGAGCAGTACTTC.

CDR3: CASSQGRRAVSYNEQFF. CDR3 DNA sequence: TGTGCCAGCAGCCAAGGGAGAAGAGCGGTCTCCTACAATGAGCAGTTCTTC. This chain joins TRBV14 and TRBJ2-1; D is possibly TRBD2 (5 bases). Germline V gene lookup returns CDR1 SGHDN and CDR2 FVKESK. The CDR3 contains 17 residues. Between the trimmed V and J ends, which lost 1 base and 0 bases, there was a span of 13 bases.

The V call is TRBV11-2, the J call TRBJ2-5; TRBD2 might be the D (5 bases). The CDR3 consists of 14 residues. Germline V gene sequence: CDR1 SGHAT, CDR2 FQNNGV. V was cut by 1 base and J by 5 bases, with 11 bases left in between. The CDR3 reads CASSLAGIMETQYF. In DNA, the CDR3 is TGTGCCAGCAGCTTAGCGGGGATAATGGAGACCCAGTACTTC.

The chain combines TRBV20-1 with TRBJ1-4; no clear D gene. The CDR3 totals 11 residues. The V gene lost 3 bases and the J gene lost 5 bases, with 4 bases spanning the gap. Germline assignment: CDR1 DFQATT and CDR2 SNEGSKA (reference sequence). CDR3 in DNA: TGCAGTGCTAGTAGGAATGAAAAACTGTTTTTT. It codes for CSASRNEKLFF.

The rearrangement joins TRBV7-9 to TRBJ1-6; D is unresolved. The CDR3 is 17 residues long. The V end lost 1 base, the J end lost 5 bases, and 15 bases lay between the germline ends. The germline V gene has CDR1 SEHNR and CDR2 FQNEAQ (reference sequence). CDR3 in amino acids: CASSLEVGSMNNSPLHF. CDR3 DNA sequence: TGTGCCAGCAGCTTAGAAGTGGGCTCCATGAATAATTCACCCCTCCACTTT.

The gene calls are TRBV12-5 and TRBJ1-2, with TRBD1 as a possible D gene (6 bases). Per the germline V gene, CDR1 is LGHNT and CDR2 is FRNRAP. This CDR3 comprises 17 residues. With 1 base removed from V and 1 base from J, the gap between germline ends came to 16 bases. The CDR3 protein is CASGLATGLEGNYGYTF. Written as DNA, the CDR3 is TGTGCTAGTGGTTTGGCCACAGGGTTGGAGGGTAACTATGGCTACACCTTC.

J is TRBJ2-5 and V is TRBV5-4, with 7 bases aligning to TRBD1. The CDR3 runs 14 residues. V gave up 5 bases and J gave up 4 bases; unmatched junction bases: 8. The germline V gene has CDR1 SGHNT and CDR2 YYREEE (reference sequence). CDR3 DNA: TGTGCCAGCAGATCGGGACAGCAGGCAGAGACCCAGTACTTC. Protein product: CASRSGQQAETQYF.

This rearrangement joins TRBV7-9 to TRBJ1-4, with D possibly TRBD1 on 6 matching bases. Germline values: CDR1 SEHNR, CDR2 FQNEAQ (reference sequence). The CDR3 loop spans 11 amino acids. Trimming left V 6 bases short and J 12 bases short, with 11 bases between. CDR3 nucleotide sequence: TGTGCCAGCAGTTTCAACAGGGAACTGTTTTTT. The encoded protein is CASSFNRELFF.

For the CDR3, the DNA is TGTGCCTCGACCGCGTGGCAGCTGAATGAAAAACTGTTTTTT. The encoded protein is CASTAWQLNEKLFF. The V gene is TRBV30, the J gene TRBJ1-4; D gene unclear. The CDR3 covers 14 residues. CDR1 and CDR2 from the germline V gene are GTSNPN and SVGIG (reference sequence). Trimming cost V 7 bases and J 5 bases, with 17 bases left between them. Drawing the rest from reference TRBV30 and TRBJ1-4, the complete variable domain is SQTIHQWPATLVQPVGSPLSLECTVEGTSNPNLYWYRQAAGRGLQLLFYSVGIGQISSEVPQNLSASRPQDRQFILSSKKLLLSDSGFYLCASTAWQLNEKLFFGSGTQLSVL.

V usage is TRBV28 and J usage is TRBJ1-1; 9 bases map to TRBD1. Germline lookup yields CDR1 MDHEN and CDR2 SYDVKM. V lost 3 bases, J lost 1 base, and 3 bases stayed unmatched. The CDR3 consists of 15 residues. CDR3 in amino acids: CASSFLTGGNTEAFF. Here the CDR3 DNA reads TGTGCCAGCAGTTTTTTGACAGGGGGGAACACTGAAGCTTTCTTT.

The chain employs TRBV7-9 and TRBJ2-1; 11 nucleotides line up with TRBD2. Germline V gene data show CDR1 as SEHNR and CDR2 as FQNEAQ (reference sequence). V was pared by 5 bases and J by 0 bases, with 9 bases of the junction left unmatched. This CDR3 has 18 amino acids. The CDR3 is CASSPGSLAGGSYNEQFF. CDR3 nucleotide sequence: TGTGCCAGCAGCCCCGGGTCCCTAGCGGGGGGCTCCTACAATGAGCAGTTCTTC.

The V gene is TRBV25-1, the J gene TRBJ1-1; D gene uncertain. The CDR3 loop spans 12 amino acids. Trimming left V 2 bases short and J 5 bases short, with 6 bases between. Germline loops: CDR1 MGHDK, CDR2 SYGVNS. The CDR3 loop is CASSEPGTEAFF. In DNA, the CDR3 is TGTGCCAGCAGTGAACCGGGGACTGAAGCTTTCTTT.

The CDR3 sequence is CASSKYREGTGELFF. DNA of the CDR3: TGTGCCAGCAGCAAATACAGGGAAGGCACCGGGGAGCTGTTTTTT. The chain has TRBV21-1 and TRBJ2-2; the DNA was not used to check the table's D call, TRBD1. TRBV21-1 is a known pseudogene. The CDR3 totals 15 residues.

In DNA, the CDR3 is TGTGCCAGCAGTTTACGGGGTTTTGGGGAGACCCAGTACTTC. Its protein is CASSLRGFGETQYF. V gene TRBV27 combines with J gene TRBJ2-5; D may be TRBD2 (5 bases). The V end was cut by 2 bases, the J end by 5 bases, with 12 bases between. The germline gives CDR1 MNHEY, CDR2 SMNVEV (reference sequence). This CDR3 has 14 amino acids.

The chain recombines TRBV14 with TRBJ1-2; D uncertain. Germline CDR1 SGHDN, CDR2 FVKESK. Trimming left V 1 base short and J 5 bases short, with 5 bases between. The CDR3 spans 12 residues. The CDR3 coding sequence is TGTGCCAGCAGCCAAGGAACTTATGGCTACACCTTC. Translating it yields CASSQGTYGYTF.

J is TRBJ2-3 and V is TRBV12-3 or TRBV12-4; tentative D call: TRBD1 (6 bases). This CDR3 has 13 residues. The germline V and J ends were trimmed by 5 bases and 8 bases, with 14 bases remaining between them. This chain's CDR3 is CASSDQGHSTQYF. The DNA for the CDR3 is TGTGCCAGCAGTGACCAGGGACACTCTACGCAGTATTTT.

This chain joins TRBV9 and TRBJ2-1; maybe TRBD2 (5 bases). The CDR3 runs to 16 residues. The ends were cut back, 3 bases at V and 2 bases at J, with 15 bases in the middle. Germline CDR1 SGDLS, CDR2 YYNGEE. Written as DNA, the CDR3 is TGTGCCAGCAGCGCACATGAGGGAGAGACCTACAATGAGCAGTTCTTC. Residues: CASSAHEGETYNEQFF.

This clone has a single count. V is TRBV5-4 and J is TRBJ2-3; the D gene could be TRBD1 or TRBD2 (6 bases each). Trimming stripped 5 bases from V and 9 bases from J, with 16 bases between. CDR3 length equals 13 residues. Germline CDR1 reads SGHNT; CDR2 reads YYREEE (reference sequence). CDR3 protein: CASSPGGEGTQYF. CDR3 bases: TGTGCCAGCAGTCCCGGGGGCGAGGGGACGCAGTATTTT.